This T cell receptor beta chain was profiled in a study of cytomegalovirus exposure and HLA in healthy donors. With 60 Vbeta and 13 Jbeta primers, the PCR was carried out. Only in-frame clones appear in the TCRdb table, and some are missing; sequencing was by immunoSEQ multiplex PCR. The repertoire holds around 92,000 clones, roughly four fifths seen once, with 3% to 4.5% in the top ten. Trimming at V came to 4 bases and at J to 2 bases, leaving 6 bases not matched to a gene. Germline CDR1 reads PRHDT; CDR2 reads FYEKMQ (reference sequence). The CDR3 contains 15 residues. The chain couples TRBV13 to TRBJ2-5; the match to TRBD1 covers 8 bases. Sequenced sample: PBMCs. The clonotype was recovered from a female donor in good health and CMV-seropositive. The CDR3 nucleotides are TGTGCCAGCAGCTACCCCGGACAGGGACAAGAGACCCAGTACTTC. It yields the protein CASSYPGQGQETQYF.